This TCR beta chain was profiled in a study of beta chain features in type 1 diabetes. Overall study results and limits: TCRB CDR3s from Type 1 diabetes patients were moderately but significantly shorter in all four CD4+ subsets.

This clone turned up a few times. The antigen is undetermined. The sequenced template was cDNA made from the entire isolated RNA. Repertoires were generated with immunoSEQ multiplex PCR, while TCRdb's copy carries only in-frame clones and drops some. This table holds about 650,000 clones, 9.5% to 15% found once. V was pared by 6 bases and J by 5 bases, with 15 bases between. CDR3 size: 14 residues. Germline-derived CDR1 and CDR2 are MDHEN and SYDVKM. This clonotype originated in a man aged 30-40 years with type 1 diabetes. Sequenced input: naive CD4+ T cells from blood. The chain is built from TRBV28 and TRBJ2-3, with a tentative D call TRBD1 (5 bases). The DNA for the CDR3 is TGTGCCAGCAGACAGGAGCAACCTGGAGATACGCAGTATTTT. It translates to CASRQEQPGDTQYF.